This T cell receptor (beta chain) was observed in a study of blood T cell repertoires in COVID-19. Using immunoSEQ multiplex PCR, the repertoire was profiled, and TCRdb retains in-frame clones only, with some absent. The table has roughly 95,000 clones, about nine tenths seen once; the top ten hold roughly 4%. The V gene's germline CDR1 is MNHNS and CDR2 SASEGT. CDR3 length: 15 amino acids. Trimming pared 3 bases from V and 1 base from J, leaving 13 bases between. This sequence was found in a woman between 50 and 59 years old in a cohort sampled during active COVID-19. The sequencing sample was made of peripheral blood. The rearrangement links TRBV6-1 to TRBJ2-7; perhaps TRBD2 as D (5 bases). The CDR3 coding sequence is TGTGCCAGCAGTGATCTCCTAGCCAGTTCCTACGAGCAGTACTTC. This translates into CASSDLLASSYEQYF.